The rows below give T cell receptor beta chains drawn from one sample of a study of T cells in Graves' hyperthyroidism and ophthalmopathy. TCRdb analysed the multiplex PCR reads with MiXCR anew, one entry per CDR3 protein. The sample shows about 700,000 distinct CDR3 sequences, 12% to 15% of them seen only once. Sequenced sample: blood. The receptors originated from a woman younger than 35 with Graves' hyperthyroidism. The CDR3 runs from the conserved cysteine through the conserved F or W. A D gene is named only where the DNA matches it firmly. Clone sizes are given selectively: once, few, many, or a class where the clone is expanded.

J,size,D,V,DNA,CDR3
TRBJ2-7,many,NA,TRBV20-1,TGCAGTGCTAGGGTCCCTCGGTTGGGGTACGAGCAGTACTTC,CSARVPRLGYEQYF
TRBJ2-2,few,TRBD1,TRBV24-1,TGTGCCACCAGTGATTTCGACAGGGGGGTCACCGGGGAGCTGTTTTTT,CATSDFDRGVTGELFF
TRBJ2-3,NA,TRBD1,TRBV10-2,TGCGCCAGCAGTCCCCCAGGGGGTAGGGCAGATACGCAGTATTTT,CASSPPGGRADTQYF
TRBJ1-2,many,NA,TRBV3-1,TGTGCCAGCAGCCAAGGCCGGACGAGCAACTATGGCTACACCTTC,CASSQGRTSNYGYTF
TRBJ2-7,few,NA,TRBV7-3,TGTGCCAGCAGCTTAAACCTACCTGGGGCCTACGAGCAGTACTTC,CASSLNLPGAYEQYF
TRBJ1-2,NA,NA,TRBV6-1,TGTGCCAGCCGAAACGACCGGCGGGACGGCTATGGCTACACCTTC,CASRNDRRDGYGYTF
TRBJ2-5,many,TRBD1,TRBV29-1,TGCAGCGTTCGTTACAGGGGGCGGGAGACCCAGTACTTC,CSVRYRGRETQYF
TRBJ1-1,NA,TRBD1,TRBV29-1,TGCAGCGTACAACAGGGGGCGGACGCTGAAGCTTTCTTT,CSVQQGADAEAFF
TRBJ2-3,NA,TRBD1,TRBV20-1,TGCAGTGCTTGGACAGGCCCCACAGATACGCAGTATTTT,CSAWTGPTDTQYF
TRBJ1-5,few,NA,TRBV6-5,TGTGCCAGCAGTTACGGGGGTCCTGGACGGAATAGCAATCAGCCCCAGCATTTT,CASSYGGPGRNSNQPQHF
TRBJ1-2,many,NA,TRBV11-2,TGTGCCAGCAGCTTAGTACAGCCGGGGAGAGCAAACTATGGCTACACCTTC,CASSLVQPGRANYGYTF
TRBJ2-3,NA,NA,TRBV7-9,TGTGCCAGCAGCTTGGGCTATAACACAGATACGCAGTATTTT,CASSLGYNTDTQYF
TRBJ2-1,few,NA,TRBV29-1,TGCAGCGTCGGACGCAATGAGCAGTTCTTC,CSVGRNEQFF
TRBJ2-5,NA,TRBD2,TRBV6-4,TGTGCCAGCAGTAGTGCGGGAGTGGAGGAGACCCAGTACTTC,CASSSAGVEETQYF
TRBJ2-2,many,NA,TRBV11-2,TGTGCCAGCAGCCAAATCGGCACCGGGGAGCTGTTTTTT,CASSQIGTGELFF
TRBJ2-1,NA,TRBD1,TRBV7-8,TGTGCCAGCAGGCCCGGGACAGGGTTCTACAATGAGCAGTTCTTC,CASRPGTGFYNEQFF